This T cell receptor beta chain comes out of a study of identifying expanded T cells in peripheral blood. Study-wide findings and caveats: Roughly 1.1 clones differed between technical replicates, versus roughly 17 and 20 over time. Approximately 2-week clone count variance significantly increased as total template count grew.

The assay was immunoSEQ multiplex PCR, and TCRdb's table has in-frame clones only and misses some. Among under 85,000 clones listed, 84% were seen once. Collection occurred without any documented infections or immune events in donors. Note on this clone: Its antigen is not identified.

Material for sequencing was blood. The clonotype originates from a person aged 18 to 69 in good health.

Here the CDR3 DNA reads TGTGCCAGCAGTCTTTTACAGGGGGAGTATGGCTACACCTTC. Protein product: CASSLLQGEYGYTF. The rearrangement joins TRBV6-5 to TRBJ1-2; TRBD1 matches at 8 bases. Germline loops: CDR1 MNHEY, CDR2 SVGAGI. CDR3 length equals 14 residues. The V gene end was trimmed by 5 bases and the J gene end by 5 bases; junction bases not matched to a gene: 7.